This paragraph reports one T cell receptor (beta chain). This sample is part of a study of T cell responses to AZD1222 COVID-19 vaccine. Looking at the study overall: It was second doses at about 4 or about 12 weeks that were pooled.

Here immunoSEQ multiplex PCR was the method, and the copy in TCRdb shows in-frame clones only, minus some. This table holds about 67,000 clones, around four fifths found once. Sequences were derived from peripheral blood, sampled on day 0 of AZD1222 vaccination. The sequence derives from an adult in good health.

The CDR3 loop reads CASSLDGVQPQHF. As DNA, the CDR3 is TGTGCCAGCAGCTTAGACGGAGTACAGCCCCAGCATTTT. The chain has TRBV7-9 and TRBJ1-5; D not resolved. Trimming stripped 1 base from V and 7 bases from J, with 8 bases between. Looked up from germline, CDR1 is SEHNR and CDR2 is FQNEAQ (reference sequence). This CDR3 is built from 13 residues.